Listed below are T cell receptor beta chains from one sample, sequenced in a study of regulatory T cells in long-lasting Graves disease. TCRdb itself ran the multiplex PCR reads through MiXCR, one entry per CDR3 protein. This sample has about 470,000 distinct CDR3 sequences, with 14% to 15% found just once. This same sample was also part of a study on T cells in Graves' hyperthyroidism and ophthalmopathy.

The sequences come from peripheral blood mononuclear cells (PBMCs), collected at new diagnosis, from a patient treated with antithyroid drugs. The source is a woman in her twenties or thirties with Graves disease. The CDR3 runs from the conserved cysteine through the conserved F or W. D genes are given only for firm matches. For some rows the clone size is stated as once, few or many, or as a class when expanded; others skip it.

J gene: TRBJ2-1
V gene: TRBV12-3/TRBV12-4
clone size: many
D gene: -
CDR3 protein: CASSLLNEQFF
CDR3 DNA: TGTGCCAGCAGTTTGTTAAATGAGCAGTTCTTC

J gene: TRBJ2-1
V gene: TRBV7-9
clone size: -
D gene: -
CDR3 protein: CASSPPPGTTSYNEQFF
CDR3 DNA: TGTGCCAGCAGCCCCCCCCCCGGGACAACCTCCTACAATGAGCAGTTCTTC

J gene: TRBJ2-6
V gene: TRBV7-2
clone size: few
D gene: -
CDR3 protein: CASNPRRGSGANVLTF
CDR3 DNA: TGTGCCAGCAACCCCCGGCGAGGTTCTGGGGCCAACGTCCTGACTTTC

J gene: TRBJ2-5
V gene: TRBV24-1
clone size: many
D gene: TRBD2
CDR3 protein: CATSDTGLAGVTQYF
CDR3 DNA: TGTGCCACCAGTGATACGGGACTAGCGGGAGTGACCCAGTACTTC

J gene: TRBJ2-7
V gene: TRBV28
clone size: many
D gene: TRBD2
CDR3 protein: CASSLEGLLYEQYF
CDR3 DNA: TGTGCCAGCAGTTTGGAGGGACTACTCTACGAGCAGTACTTC

J gene: TRBJ2-1
V gene: TRBV11-3
clone size: few
D gene: TRBD1
CDR3 protein: CASSSFDREFFNEQFF
CDR3 DNA: TGTGCCAGCAGCTCCTTCGACAGGGAGTTTTTCAATGAGCAGTTCTTC

J gene: TRBJ2-1
V gene: TRBV20-1
clone size: many
D gene: TRBD2
CDR3 protein: CSAKRAGPKDEQFF
CDR3 DNA: TGCAGTGCTAAACGAGCGGGACCCAAGGATGAGCAGTTCTTC

J gene: TRBJ1-5
V gene: TRBV6-1
clone size: few
D gene: -
CDR3 protein: CASNDPGGDSNQPQHF
CDR3 DNA: TGTGCCAGCAATGATCCTGGTGGGGATAGCAATCAGCCCCAGCATTTT

J gene: TRBJ2-5
V gene: TRBV29-1
clone size: few
D gene: -
CDR3 protein: CSVTELTQYF
CDR3 DNA: TGCAGCGTGACAGAGCTGACCCAGTACTTC

J gene: TRBJ2-5
V gene: TRBV20-1
clone size: -
D gene: TRBD2
CDR3 protein: CSAGGGETQYF
CDR3 DNA: TGCAGTGCTGGGGGGGGGGAGACCCAGTACTTC

J gene: TRBJ2-1
V gene: TRBV10-3
clone size: few
D gene: TRBD1
CDR3 protein: CAIRPPDRGNEQFF
CDR3 DNA: TGTGCCATCAGACCCCCGGACAGGGGAAATGAGCAGTTCTTC

J gene: TRBJ2-5
V gene: TRBV28
clone size: -
D gene: TRBD2
CDR3 protein: CASSFVREDLETQYF
CDR3 DNA: TGTGCCAGCAGTTTTGTACGGGAGGATTTGGAGACCCAGTACTTC

J gene: TRBJ1-5
V gene: TRBV18
clone size: many
D gene: TRBD1
CDR3 protein: CASSRTGSHREPQHF
CDR3 DNA: TGTGCCAGCTCACGGACAGGTTCTCACAGGGAGCCCCAGCATTTT

J gene: TRBJ1-1
V gene: TRBV12-3/TRBV12-4
clone size: many
D gene: -
CDR3 protein: CASKGGDVQAFF
CDR3 DNA: TGTGCCAGCAAGGGCGGAGACGTCCAAGCTTTCTTT

J gene: TRBJ1-1
V gene: TRBV28
clone size: -
D gene: TRBD1
CDR3 protein: CASSFSTGGNTEAFF
CDR3 DNA: TGTGCCAGCAGTTTCTCAACAGGGGGTAACACTGAAGCTTTCTTT

J gene: TRBJ1-1
V gene: TRBV11-2
clone size: many
D gene: -
CDR3 protein: CAAGGGPNTEAFF
CDR3 DNA: TGTGCCGCAGGCGGGGGGCCTAACACTGAAGCTTTCTTT

J gene: TRBJ2-6
V gene: TRBV12-3/TRBV12-4
clone size: many
D gene: -
CDR3 protein: CASSSRWPNVLTF
CDR3 DNA: TGTGCCAGCAGTTCTCGGTGGCCCAACGTCCTGACTTTC

J gene: TRBJ2-7
V gene: TRBV5-1
clone size: -
D gene: TRBD2
CDR3 protein: CASSLAAGGGYEQYF
CDR3 DNA: TGCGCCAGCAGCTTGGCCGCGGGAGGTGGGTACGAGCAGTACTTC

J gene: TRBJ2-5
V gene: TRBV20-1
clone size: few
D gene: -
CDR3 protein: CSASSGQPYQETQYF
CDR3 DNA: TGCAGTGCTAGCTCCGGACAGCCCTACCAAGAGACCCAGTACTTC

J gene: TRBJ2-1
V gene: TRBV5-1
clone size: many
D gene: -
CDR3 protein: CASRTGDFYNEQFF
CDR3 DNA: TGCGCCAGCCGCACGGGCGACTTCTACAATGAGCAGTTCTTC

J gene: TRBJ2-1
V gene: TRBV11-2
clone size: many
D gene: TRBD2
CDR3 protein: CASSTGLAGVDNEQFF
CDR3 DNA: TGTGCCAGCAGCACCGGACTAGCGGGAGTGGACAATGAGCAGTTCTTC

J gene: TRBJ2-1
V gene: TRBV3-1
clone size: few
D gene: TRBD2
CDR3 protein: CASSQDTGGLASSYNGQFF
CDR3 DNA: TGTGCCAGCAGCCAAGATACGGGAGGACTAGCGTCATCCTACAATGGGCAGTTCTTC

J gene: TRBJ2-7
V gene: TRBV20-1
clone size: many
D gene: TRBD2
CDR3 protein: CSARGVGGRAGEQYF
CDR3 DNA: TGCAGTGCTAGAGGAGTTGGCGGGAGGGCAGGCGAGCAGTACTTC

J gene: TRBJ2-7
V gene: TRBV6-5
clone size: -
D gene: -
CDR3 protein: CASSYYRLSPYEQYF
CDR3 DNA: TGTGCCAGCAGTTATTACCGCCTGTCCCCGTACGAGCAGTACTTC

J gene: TRBJ2-7
V gene: TRBV20-1
clone size: many
D gene: TRBD1
CDR3 protein: CSATGTGVYEQYF
CDR3 DNA: TGCAGTGCTACCGGGACAGGGGTCTACGAGCAGTACTTC

J gene: TRBJ2-2
V gene: TRBV6-2/TRBV6-3
clone size: few
D gene: -
CDR3 protein: CASSYSGGLRPNTGELFF
CDR3 DNA: TGTGCCAGCAGTTACTCTGGCGGGCTTAGACCAAACACCGGGGAGCTGTTTTTT

J gene: TRBJ2-7
V gene: TRBV12-3/TRBV12-4
clone size: many
D gene: -
CDR3 protein: CASSLSGFYEQYF
CDR3 DNA: TGTGCCAGCAGTTTAAGCGGGTTCTACGAGCAGTACTTC

J gene: TRBJ1-2
V gene: TRBV5-1
clone size: many
D gene: -
CDR3 protein: CASSLEARGRKIYGYTF
CDR3 DNA: TGCGCCAGCAGCTTGGAAGCAAGGGGACGGAAGATCTATGGCTACACCTTC

J gene: TRBJ1-1
V gene: TRBV5-5
clone size: -
D gene: TRBD1
CDR3 protein: CASISGRDRNTEAFF
CDR3 DNA: TGTGCCAGCATCTCTGGACGGGACAGGAACACTGAAGCTTTCTTT

J gene: TRBJ1-5
V gene: TRBV19
clone size: many
D gene: -
CDR3 protein: CASRYDTTGFTQGKPQHF
CDR3 DNA: TGTGCCAGTAGGTACGACACTACCGGGTTCACTCAAGGAAAGCCCCAGCATTTT

J gene: TRBJ2-1
V gene: TRBV25-1
clone size: few
D gene: TRBD2
CDR3 protein: CASSEGSGREGASGINLNEQFF
CDR3 DNA: TGTGCCAGCAGTGAAGGGTCTGGTAGGGAAGGTGCTAGCGGGATTAATTTAAATGAGCAGTTCTTC

J gene: TRBJ1-3
V gene: TRBV3-1
clone size: many
D gene: -
CDR3 protein: CASSQALKSGSRRGTIYF
CDR3 DNA: TGTGCCAGCAGCCAAGCCCTCAAGTCTGGGAGCCGGAGGGGCACCATATATTTT

J gene: TRBJ1-2
V gene: TRBV20-1
clone size: -
D gene: -
CDR3 protein: CSATSTSSPGYTF
CDR3 DNA: TGCAGTGCTACCTCAACCTCATCTCCGGGCTACACCTTC

J gene: TRBJ2-1
V gene: TRBV19
clone size: -
D gene: -
CDR3 protein: CARPTDRKRMNEQFF
CDR3 DNA: TGTGCCAGACCCACAGACAGGAAACGGATGAATGAGCAGTTCTTC

J gene: TRBJ2-6
V gene: TRBV19
clone size: few
D gene: -
CDR3 protein: CASSINRGPGANVLTF
CDR3 DNA: TGTGCCAGTAGTATAAACAGAGGTCCTGGGGCCAACGTCCTGACTTTC

J gene: TRBJ2-4
V gene: TRBV28
clone size: once
D gene: -
CDR3 protein: CASSFRVLSNIQYF
CDR3 DNA: TGTGCCAGCAGCTTCCGGGTATTGTCGAACATTCAGTACTTC

J gene: TRBJ1-1
V gene: TRBV2
clone size: many
D gene: -
CDR3 protein: CASSGDNRRGNTEAFF
CDR3 DNA: TGTGCCAGCAGTGGGGACAACAGGAGAGGGAACACTGAAGCTTTCTTT

J gene: TRBJ1-2
V gene: TRBV11-1
clone size: many
D gene: TRBD1
CDR3 protein: CASSRKPGTGGGGYTF
CDR3 DNA: TGTGCCAGCAGCCGCAAACCCGGGACAGGGGGTGGCGGCTACACCTTC

J gene: TRBJ2-1
V gene: TRBV2
clone size: many
D gene: -
CDR3 protein: CASSDAIRNDEQFF
CDR3 DNA: TGTGCCAGCAGCGATGCTATTCGGAATGATGAGCAGTTCTTC

J gene: TRBJ2-3
V gene: TRBV29-1
clone size: many
D gene: -
CDR3 protein: CSVERTDRLDTQYF
CDR3 DNA: TGCAGCGTTGAGCGGACAGACAGATTAGATACGCAGTATTTT

J gene: TRBJ2-7
V gene: TRBV10-3
clone size: many
D gene: -
CDR3 protein: CAISDYSEQYF
CDR3 DNA: TGTGCCATCAGTGATTACAGCGAGCAGTACTTC